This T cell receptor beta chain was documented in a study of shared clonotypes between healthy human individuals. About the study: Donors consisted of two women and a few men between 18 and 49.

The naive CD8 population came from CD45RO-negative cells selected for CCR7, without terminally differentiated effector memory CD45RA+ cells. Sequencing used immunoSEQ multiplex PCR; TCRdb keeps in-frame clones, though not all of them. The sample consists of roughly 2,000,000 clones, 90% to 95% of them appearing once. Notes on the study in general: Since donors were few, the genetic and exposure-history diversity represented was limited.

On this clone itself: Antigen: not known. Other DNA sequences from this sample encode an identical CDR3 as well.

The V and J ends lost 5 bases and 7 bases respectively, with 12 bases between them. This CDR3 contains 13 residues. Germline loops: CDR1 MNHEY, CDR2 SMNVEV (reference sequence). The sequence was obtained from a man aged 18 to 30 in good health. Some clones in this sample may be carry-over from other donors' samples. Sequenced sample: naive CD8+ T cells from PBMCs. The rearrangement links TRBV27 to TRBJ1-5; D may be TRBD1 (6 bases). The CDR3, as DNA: TGTGCCAGCAGTCCTGTCAGGGGACAGCCCCAGCATTTT. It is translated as CASSPVRGQPQHF.